The T cell receptor (beta chain) described here comes from a study of beta chain features in type 1 diabetes. This CDR3 is built from 11 residues. Trimming took off 1 base at V and 9 bases at J, with 5 bases between the two ends. Germline lookup yields CDR1 SGHRS and CDR2 YFSETQ. cDNA synthesis used the whole RNA isolate, giving expressed TCRB sequences. Repertoires were generated with immunoSEQ multiplex PCR, while TCRdb's copy carries only in-frame clones and drops some. The sample records 200,000 to 250,000 clones, approximately 70% being singletons. About this clone: What it recognizes is unknown.

General observations from the study: Sequencing used cDNA, and cells with high TCR expression could therefore be over-represented.

Averaging around 110 mL, one heparinised blood draw came from each individual donor. This clonotype was obtained from a man aged 25-45 years in good health. The chain combines TRBV5-1 with TRBJ2-1, with D unclear. The sequencing input was naive CD4+ T cells from blood. CDR3 in DNA: TGCGCCAGCAGCTTGACTTTTGAGCAGTTCTTC. This codes for CASSLTFEQFF.